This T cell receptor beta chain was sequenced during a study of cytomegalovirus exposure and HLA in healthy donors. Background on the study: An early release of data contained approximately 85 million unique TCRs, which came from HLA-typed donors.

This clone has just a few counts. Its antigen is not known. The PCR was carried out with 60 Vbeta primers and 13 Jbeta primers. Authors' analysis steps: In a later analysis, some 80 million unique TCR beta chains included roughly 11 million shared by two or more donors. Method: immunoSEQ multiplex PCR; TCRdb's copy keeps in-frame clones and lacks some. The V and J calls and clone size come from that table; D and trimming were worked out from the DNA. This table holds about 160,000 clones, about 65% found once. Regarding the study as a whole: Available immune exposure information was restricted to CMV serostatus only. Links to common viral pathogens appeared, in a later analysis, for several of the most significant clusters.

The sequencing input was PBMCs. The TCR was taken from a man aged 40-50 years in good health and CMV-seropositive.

CDR3 loop: CASSLGGQFYGYTF. The CDR3 region has the DNA TGTGCCAGCAGCTTAGGGGGACAGTTTTATGGCTACACCTTC. This rearrangement joins TRBV13 to TRBJ1-2; 7 bases agree with TRBD1. CDR3 size: 14 residues. Germline CDR1 and CDR2: PRHDT and FYEKMQ (reference sequence). The ends lost 0 bases at V and 5 bases at J; junction bases unmatched: 3.